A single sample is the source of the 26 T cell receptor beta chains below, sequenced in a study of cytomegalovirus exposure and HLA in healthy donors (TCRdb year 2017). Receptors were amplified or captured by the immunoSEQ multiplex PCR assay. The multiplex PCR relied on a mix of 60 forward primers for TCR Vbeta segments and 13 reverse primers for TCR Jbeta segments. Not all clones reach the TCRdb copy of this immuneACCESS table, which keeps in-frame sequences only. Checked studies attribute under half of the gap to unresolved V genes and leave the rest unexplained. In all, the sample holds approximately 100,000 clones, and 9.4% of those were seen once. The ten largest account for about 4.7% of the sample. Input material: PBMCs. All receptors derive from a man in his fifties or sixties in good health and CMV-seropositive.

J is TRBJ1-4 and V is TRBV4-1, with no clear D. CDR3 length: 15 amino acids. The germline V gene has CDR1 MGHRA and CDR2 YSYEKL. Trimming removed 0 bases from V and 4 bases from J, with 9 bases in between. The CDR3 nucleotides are TGCGCCAGCAGCCAAGAAATCCTCGGTAATGAAAAACTGTTTTTT. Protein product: CASSQEILGNEKLFF.

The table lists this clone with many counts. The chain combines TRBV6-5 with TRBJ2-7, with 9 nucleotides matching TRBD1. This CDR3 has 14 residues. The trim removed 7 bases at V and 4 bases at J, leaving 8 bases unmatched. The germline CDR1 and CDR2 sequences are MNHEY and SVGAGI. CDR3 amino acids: CASTRTGAPYEQYF. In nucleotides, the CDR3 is TGTGCCAGCACTCGGACAGGGGCCCCGTACGAGCAGTACTTC.

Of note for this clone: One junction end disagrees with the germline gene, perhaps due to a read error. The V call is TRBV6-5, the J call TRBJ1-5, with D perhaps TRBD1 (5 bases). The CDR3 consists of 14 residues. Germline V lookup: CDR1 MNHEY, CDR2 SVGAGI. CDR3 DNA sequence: TGTGCCAGCAGTTATACCCAGGGTAATCAGCCCCGGCATTTT. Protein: CASSYTQGNQPRHF.

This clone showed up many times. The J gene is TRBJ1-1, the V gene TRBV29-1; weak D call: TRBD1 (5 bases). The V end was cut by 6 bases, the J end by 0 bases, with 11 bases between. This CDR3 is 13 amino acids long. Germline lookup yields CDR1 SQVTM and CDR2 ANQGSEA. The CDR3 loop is CSVLTVMNTEAFF. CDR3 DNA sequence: TGCAGCGTCTTGACAGTGATGAACACTGAAGCTTTCTTT.

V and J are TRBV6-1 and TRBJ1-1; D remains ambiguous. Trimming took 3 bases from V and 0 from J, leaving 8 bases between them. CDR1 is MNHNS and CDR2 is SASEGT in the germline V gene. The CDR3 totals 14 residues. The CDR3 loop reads CASSERQMNTEAFF. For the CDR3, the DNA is TGTGCCAGCAGTGAGAGGCAGATGAACACTGAAGCTTTCTTT.

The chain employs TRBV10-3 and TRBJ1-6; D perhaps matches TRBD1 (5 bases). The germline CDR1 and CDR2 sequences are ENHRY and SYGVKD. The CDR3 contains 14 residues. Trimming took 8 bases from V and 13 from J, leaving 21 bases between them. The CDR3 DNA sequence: TGTGCCATCTCGCCTCGGGGGATTAAAGGGCCCCTCCACTTT. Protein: CAISPRGIKGPLHF.

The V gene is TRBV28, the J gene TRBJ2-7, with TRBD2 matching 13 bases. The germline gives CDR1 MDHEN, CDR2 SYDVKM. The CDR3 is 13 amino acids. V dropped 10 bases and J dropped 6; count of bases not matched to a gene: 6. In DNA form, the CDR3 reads TGTGCCACCCGGGGACTAGCGGGATTCGAGCAGTACTTC. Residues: CATRGLAGFEQYF.

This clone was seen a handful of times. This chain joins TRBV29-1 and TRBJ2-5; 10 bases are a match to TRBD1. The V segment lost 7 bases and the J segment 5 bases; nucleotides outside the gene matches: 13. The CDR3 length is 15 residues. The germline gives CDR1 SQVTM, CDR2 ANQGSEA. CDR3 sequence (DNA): TGCAGCGCTCAAATGACAGGGGGCTATGGGGAGACCCAGTACTTC. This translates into CSAQMTGGYGETQYF.

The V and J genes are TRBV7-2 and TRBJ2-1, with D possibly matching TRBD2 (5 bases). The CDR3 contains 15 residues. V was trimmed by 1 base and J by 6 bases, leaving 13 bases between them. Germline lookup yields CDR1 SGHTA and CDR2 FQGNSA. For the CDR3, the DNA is TGTGCCAGCAGCTTAGGGCCGGCTAGCCTCAATGAGCAGTTCTTC. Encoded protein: CASSLGPASLNEQFF.

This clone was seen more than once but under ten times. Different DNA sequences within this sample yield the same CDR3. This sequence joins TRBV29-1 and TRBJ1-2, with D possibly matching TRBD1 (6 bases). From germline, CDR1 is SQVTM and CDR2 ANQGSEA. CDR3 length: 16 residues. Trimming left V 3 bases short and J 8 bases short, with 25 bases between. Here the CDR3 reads CSVEGRGGDPRAGYTF. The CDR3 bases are TGCAGCGTTGAGGGGAGGGGGGGGGATCCTAGAGCCGGCTACACCTTC. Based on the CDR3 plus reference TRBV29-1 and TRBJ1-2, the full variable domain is SAVISQKPSRDICQRGTSLTIQCQVDSQVTMMFWYRQQPGQSLTLIATANQGSEATYESGFVIDKFPISRPNLTFSTLTVSNMSPEDSSIYLCSVEGRGGDPRAGYTFGSGTRLTVV.

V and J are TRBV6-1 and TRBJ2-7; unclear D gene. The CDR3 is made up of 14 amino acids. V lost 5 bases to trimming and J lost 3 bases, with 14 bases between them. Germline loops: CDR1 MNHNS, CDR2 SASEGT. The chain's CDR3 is CASSKVGSVYEQYF. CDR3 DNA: TGTGCCAGCAGTAAAGTTGGCAGCGTCTACGAGCAGTACTTC.

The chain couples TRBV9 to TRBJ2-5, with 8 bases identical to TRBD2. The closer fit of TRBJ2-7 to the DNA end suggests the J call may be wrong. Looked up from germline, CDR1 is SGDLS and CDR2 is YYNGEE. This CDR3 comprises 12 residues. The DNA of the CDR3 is TGTGCCAGCAGCAGGACTAGCCGCGAGCAGTACTTC. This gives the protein CASSRTSREQYF.

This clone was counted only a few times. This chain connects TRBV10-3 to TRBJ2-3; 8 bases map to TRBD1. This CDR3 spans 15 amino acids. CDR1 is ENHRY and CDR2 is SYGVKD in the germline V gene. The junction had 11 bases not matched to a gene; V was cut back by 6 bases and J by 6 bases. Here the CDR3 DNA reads TGTGCCATCAGCCAGACAGGGGTGGGACAGGATACGCAGTATTTT. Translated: CAISQTGVGQDTQYF.

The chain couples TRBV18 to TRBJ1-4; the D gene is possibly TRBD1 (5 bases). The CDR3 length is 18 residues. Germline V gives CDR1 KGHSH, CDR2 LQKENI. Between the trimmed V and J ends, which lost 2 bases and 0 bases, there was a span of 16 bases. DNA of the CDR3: TGTGCCAGCTCACCAGTGCCTCGCGGGACTGCAACTAATGAAAAACTGTTTTTT. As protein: CASSPVPRGTATNEKLFF.

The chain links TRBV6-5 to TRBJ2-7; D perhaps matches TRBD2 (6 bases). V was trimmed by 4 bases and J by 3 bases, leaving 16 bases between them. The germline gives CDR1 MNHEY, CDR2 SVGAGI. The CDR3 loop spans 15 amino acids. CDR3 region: CASSSGRLLIYEQYF. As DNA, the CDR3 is TGTGCCAGCAGTTCCGGGAGACTTTTGATCTACGAGCAGTACTTC.

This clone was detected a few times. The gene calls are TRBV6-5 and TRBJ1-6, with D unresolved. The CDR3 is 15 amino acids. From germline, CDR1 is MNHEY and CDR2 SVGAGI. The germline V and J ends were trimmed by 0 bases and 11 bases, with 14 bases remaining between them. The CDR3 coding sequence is TGTGCCAGCAGTTACTCCGTCTCTGGCTCTCCACCCCTCCACTTT. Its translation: CASSYSVSGSPPLHF.

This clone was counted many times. This CDR3 reads CAWLKTGAGNTIYF. The CDR3 coding sequence is TGTGCCTGGCTCAAAACAGGGGCTGGAAACACCATATATTTT. The chain has TRBV30 and TRBJ1-3; 7 bases fit TRBD1. Per the germline V gene, CDR1 is GTSNPN and CDR2 is SVGIG (reference sequence). This CDR3 has 14 amino acids. V gave up 5 bases and J gave up 2 bases; unmatched junction bases: 6.

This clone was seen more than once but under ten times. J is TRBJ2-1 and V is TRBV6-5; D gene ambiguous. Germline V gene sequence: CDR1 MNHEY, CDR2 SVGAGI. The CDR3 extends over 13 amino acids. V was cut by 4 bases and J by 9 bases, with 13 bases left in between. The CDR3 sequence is CASSSLHVAEQFF. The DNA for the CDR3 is TGTGCCAGCAGTTCGTTGCATGTGGCTGAGCAGTTCTTC.

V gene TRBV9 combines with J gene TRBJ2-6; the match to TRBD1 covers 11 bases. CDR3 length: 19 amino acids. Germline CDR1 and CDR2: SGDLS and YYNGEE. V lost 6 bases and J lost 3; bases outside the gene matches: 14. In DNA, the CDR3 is TGTGCCAGCACCCCCTTCGGACAGGGGGCAAGAGGTGGGGCCAACGTCCTGACTTTC. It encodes CASTPFGQGARGGANVLTF.

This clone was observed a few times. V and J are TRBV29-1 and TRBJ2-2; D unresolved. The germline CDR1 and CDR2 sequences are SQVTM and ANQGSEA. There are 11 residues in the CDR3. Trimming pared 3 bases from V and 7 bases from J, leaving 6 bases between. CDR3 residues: CSVDVHGELFF. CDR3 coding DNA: TGCAGCGTTGATGTCCACGGGGAGCTGTTTTTT.

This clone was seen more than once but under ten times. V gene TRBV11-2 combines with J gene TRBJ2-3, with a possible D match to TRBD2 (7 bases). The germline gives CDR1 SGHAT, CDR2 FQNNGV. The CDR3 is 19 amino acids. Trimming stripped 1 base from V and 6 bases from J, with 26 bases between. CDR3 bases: TGTGCCAGCAGCTTAGGCGGGATGAACGCGGGGGCGTTTCCGGATACGCAGTATTTT. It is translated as CASSLGGMNAGAFPDTQYF.

This CDR3 reads CASSLSGTSLTAKNIQYF. CDR3 sequence (DNA): TGTGCCAGCAGCTTATCAGGGACTAGCTTAACAGCCAAAAACATTCAGTACTTC. The chain joins TRBV7-8 to TRBJ2-4, with 9 bases matching TRBD2. This CDR3 comprises 18 residues. Losses at the gene ends were 2 bases for V and 0 bases for J; bases not matched to a gene: 8. CDR1 SGHVS and CDR2 FQNEAQ come from the germline V gene.

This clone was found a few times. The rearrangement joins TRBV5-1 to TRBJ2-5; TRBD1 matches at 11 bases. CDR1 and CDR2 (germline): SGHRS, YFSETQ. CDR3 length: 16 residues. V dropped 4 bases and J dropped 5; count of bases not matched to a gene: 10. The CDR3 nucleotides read TGCGCCAGCAGCCCCACGCGGACAGGGGGCTCCGAGACCCAGTACTTC. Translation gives CASSPTRTGGSETQYF.

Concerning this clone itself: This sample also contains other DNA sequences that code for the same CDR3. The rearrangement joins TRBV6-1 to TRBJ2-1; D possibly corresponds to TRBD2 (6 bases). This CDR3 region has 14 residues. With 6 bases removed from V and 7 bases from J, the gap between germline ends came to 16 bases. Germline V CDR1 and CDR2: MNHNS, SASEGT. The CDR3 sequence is CASRPRDRANEQFF. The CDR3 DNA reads TGTGCCAGCAGACCGCGGGACCGGGCGAATGAGCAGTTCTTC.

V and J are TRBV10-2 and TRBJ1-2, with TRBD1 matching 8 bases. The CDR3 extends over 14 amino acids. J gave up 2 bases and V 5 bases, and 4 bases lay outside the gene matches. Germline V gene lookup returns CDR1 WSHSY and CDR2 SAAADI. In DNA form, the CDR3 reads TGCGCCAGCAGTCGACAGGGGCAAAACTATGGCTACACCTTC. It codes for CASSRQGQNYGYTF.

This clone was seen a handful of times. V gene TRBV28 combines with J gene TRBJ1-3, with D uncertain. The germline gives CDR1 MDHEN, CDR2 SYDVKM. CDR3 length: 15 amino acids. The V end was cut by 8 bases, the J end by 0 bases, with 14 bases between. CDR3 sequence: CASSNPGGSGNTIYF. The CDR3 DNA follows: TGTGCCAGCTCTAATCCCGGCGGCTCTGGAAACACCATATATTTT.